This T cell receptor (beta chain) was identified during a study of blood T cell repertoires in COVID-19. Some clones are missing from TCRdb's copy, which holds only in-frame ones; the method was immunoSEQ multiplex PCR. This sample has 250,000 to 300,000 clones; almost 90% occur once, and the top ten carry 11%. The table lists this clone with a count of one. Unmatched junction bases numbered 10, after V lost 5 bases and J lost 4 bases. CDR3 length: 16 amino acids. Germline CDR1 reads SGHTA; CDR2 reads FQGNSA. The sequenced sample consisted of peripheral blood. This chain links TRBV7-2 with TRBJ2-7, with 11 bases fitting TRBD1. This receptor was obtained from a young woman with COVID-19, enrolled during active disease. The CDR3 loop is CASSQRTGGLIYEQYF. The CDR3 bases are TGTGCCAGCAGCCAGCGGACAGGGGGCTTAATTTACGAGCAGTACTTC.